A single sample is the source of the 29 T cell receptor beta chains below, sequenced in a study of monozygotic twins with inflammatory bowel disease (dated by TCRdb to the late 2010s). The library was generated by 5' RACE. The run used an Illumina HiSeq 2500. TCRdb reprocessed the reads, reporting each CDR3 protein sequence once and no DNA. For this sample, the table gives hundreds of thousands of distinct CDR3 sequences. The top ten clonotypes cover around 2.4% of the sample. Sequencing input: blood. The origin of the receptors is a human donor with ulcerative colitis or Crohn's disease, or a healthy co-twin of an affected twin (not recorded which).

The chain joins TRBV27 to TRBJ1-4; the TCRdb D gene call, TRBD1, has no DNA to confirm it. The length of the CDR3 is 14 residues. In germline, CDR1 is MNHEY, CDR2 SMNVEV (reference sequence). The CDR3 loop reads CASGERGRGEKLFF. Based on the CDR3 plus reference TRBV27 and TRBJ1-4, the full variable domain is EAQVTQNPRYLITVTGKKLTVTCSQNMNHEYMSWYRQDPGLGLRQIYYSMNVEVTDKGDVPEGYKVSRKEKRNFPLILESPSPNQTSLYFCASGERGRGEKLFFGSGTQLSVL.

The chain links TRBV6-1 to TRBJ1-6; as DNA is missing, the TRBD1 call by TCRdb cannot be tested. Germline assignment: CDR1 MNHNS and CDR2 SASEGT. CDR3 length equals 15 residues. The chain's CDR3 is CASSAGTARGSPLHF.

The genes are TRBV2 and TRBJ1-2. Germline assignment: CDR1 SNHLY and CDR2 FYNNEI. CDR3 length: 13 residues. CDR3 sequence reads: CASSDTRDYGYTF.

The chain recombines TRBV5-6 with TRBJ2-5; TCRdb's D call, TRBD1, is unchecked because there is no DNA. From germline, CDR1 is SGHDT and CDR2 YYEEEE. The CDR3 has 14 amino acids. The CDR3 is CASSSGRAPGTQYF. The full variable domain, rest sourced from reference TRBV5-6 and TRBJ2-5, is DAGVTQSPTHLIKTRGQQVTLRCSPKSGHDTVSWYQQALGQGPQFIFQYYEEEERQRGNFPDRFSGHQFPNYSSELNVNALLLGDSALYLCASSSGRAPGTQYFGPGTRLLVL.

The rearrangement links TRBV25-1 to TRBJ1-1. This CDR3 is 11 amino acids long. The germline CDR1 and CDR2 sequences are MGHDK and SYGVNS. The CDR3 here is CASTVFTEAFF.

The chain uses TRBV4-2 and TRBJ2-1; as DNA is missing, the TRBD2 call by TCRdb cannot be tested. Germline assignment: CDR1 LGHNA and CDR2 YNFKEQ. There are 15 residues in the CDR3. CDR3 region: CASSPRGGANNEQFF.

The gene calls are TRBV6-1 and TRBJ2-3. CDR1 MNHNS and CDR2 SASEGT come from the germline V gene. This CDR3 has 13 amino acids. CDR3: CASSDRFRDTQYF.

The chain carries TRBV11-2 and TRBJ2-1; TCRdb's D gene call, TRBD2, goes unchecked for lack of DNA. Looked up from germline, CDR1 is SGHAT and CDR2 is FQNNGV. There are 13 residues in the CDR3. CDR3 sequence: CASRLLAGGSQFF.

This sequence joins TRBV12-5 and TRBJ2-1; TCRdb outputs TRBD2, but without DNA this stays unchecked. The CDR3 covers 19 residues. The germline V gene has CDR1 LGHNT and CDR2 FRNRAP. This chain's CDR3 is CASGTEPGTSGSSYNEQFF.

The chain recombines TRBV7-2 with TRBJ2-1; the TCRdb D gene call, TRBD2, has no DNA to confirm it. The CDR3 has 17 amino acids. The germline V gene has CDR1 SGHTA and CDR2 FQGNSA. CDR3 sequence reads: CASSSPSGGPLYNEQFF.

The chain carries TRBV5-5 and TRBJ1-5. This CDR3 is built from 13 residues. In germline, CDR1 is SGHKS, CDR2 YYEKEE (reference sequence). CDR3 sequence reads: CASSYSAFQPQHF.

The rearrangement uses TRBV15 and TRBJ1-1; absent DNA, TCRdb's TRBD1 call cannot be checked. The CDR3 length is 18 residues. Per germline, CDR1 LNHNV and CDR2 YYDKDF (reference sequence). CDR3 loop: CATSGTLSGNPMNTEAFF.

This chain links TRBV12-3 or TRBV12-4 with TRBJ1-2; the TCRdb D gene call, TRBD1, has no DNA to confirm it. The CDR3 consists of 14 residues. CDR3 residues: CASSPEDRAGGYTF.

The V call is TRBV6-1, the J call TRBJ2-7; TCRdb lists TRBD1, though no DNA is available to test this call. The CDR3 has 15 amino acids. Germline loops: CDR1 MNHNS, CDR2 SASEGT. The CDR3 loop reads CATGIGGTVSYEQYF.

CDR3 sequence: CSSVLAGSTDTQYF. The chain is built from TRBV29-1 and TRBJ2-3; the TRBD2 assignment by TCRdb is unverifiable without DNA. This CDR3 contains 14 residues. CDR1 and CDR2 (germline): SQVTM, ANQGSEA.

The chain recombines TRBV7-6 with TRBJ1-1; the D gene TCRdb calls, TRBD1, cannot be checked with no DNA. The germline gives CDR1 SGHVS, CDR2 FNYEAQ. The CDR3 has 14 residues. CDR3 in amino acids: CASSTTQGATEAFF.

The J gene is TRBJ2-1, the V gene TRBV5-4; TCRdb's D gene call, TRBD1, goes unchecked for lack of DNA. Germline CDR1 and CDR2: SGHNT and YYREEE (reference sequence). The CDR3 is made up of 12 amino acids. The CDR3 is CASSRPQDQQFF.

V and J are TRBV20-1 and TRBJ2-1; the TCRdb call, TRBD2, lacks DNA for checking. The CDR3 is 18 amino acids. CDR1 DFQATT and CDR2 SNEGSKA come from the germline V gene (reference sequence). CDR3: CSARVGTSGLSSYNEQFF.

The rearrangement uses TRBV28 and TRBJ2-3. Germline V gene sequence: CDR1 MDHEN, CDR2 SYDVKM. The CDR3 is made up of 12 amino acids. CDR3 loop: CASGGRTDTQYF.

The V and J genes are TRBV7-9 and TRBJ2-1. The CDR3 consists of 15 residues. CDR1 is SEHNR and CDR2 is FQNEAQ in the germline V gene (reference sequence). CDR3 protein: CASSARGSSYNEQFF.

V gene TRBV4-1 combines with J gene TRBJ2-3; the D call from TCRdb, TRBD2, cannot be confirmed without DNA. Germline CDR1 and CDR2: MGHRA and YSYEKL. This CDR3 region has 14 residues. The CDR3 is CASSNSGGLGTQYF.

The genes are TRBV10-3 and TRBJ1-2; no DNA is available, so the TRBD1 call from TCRdb remains unchecked. CDR3 length: 13 amino acids. Germline V gene sequence: CDR1 ENHRY, CDR2 SYGVKD. CDR3 protein: CAISENRNYGYTF.

The CDR3 protein is CAIRTGTSGGEADTQYF. The chain couples TRBV10-3 to TRBJ2-3; TCRdb proposes TRBD2, but this gene call is untestable without DNA. The CDR3 runs to 17 residues. CDR1 is ENHRY, CDR2 SYGVKD, per germline.

The chain uses TRBV29-1 and TRBJ2-3; TCRdb picks TRBD1, but there is no DNA to check that call. The CDR3 consists of 12 residues. Per the germline V gene, CDR1 is SQVTM and CDR2 is ANQGSEA. The CDR3 sequence: CSGDSNTDTQYF.

The chain has TRBV29-1 and TRBJ2-7; the D gene TCRdb calls, TRBD1, cannot be checked with no DNA. The CDR3 extends over 12 amino acids. In germline, CDR1 is SQVTM, CDR2 ANQGSEA. The CDR3 protein is CSVGQGTYEQYF.

The V and J genes are TRBV5-5 and TRBJ2-1. The CDR3 runs to 15 residues. Germline CDR1 SGHKS, CDR2 YYEKEE (reference sequence). The CDR3 protein is CASSLFSQVANEQFF.

The CDR3 spells CASSSGASGGAETQYF. The V and J genes are TRBV5-1 and TRBJ2-5; there is no DNA to check the TCRdb D call of TRBD2. This CDR3 spans 16 amino acids. Germline V gene data show CDR1 as SGHRS and CDR2 as YFSETQ.

The chain links TRBV29-1 to TRBJ2-2; absent DNA, TCRdb's TRBD1 call cannot be checked. CDR1 and CDR2 (germline): SQVTM, ANQGSEA. The CDR3 runs to 14 residues. Here the CDR3 reads CSVVGRGATGELFF.

CDR3 sequence reads: CASSRVGGQGANVLTF. V gene TRBV6-1 combines with J gene TRBJ2-6; TCRdb calls TRBD2, which cannot be checked without DNA. The CDR3 is 16 residues long. Germline V gene data show CDR1 as MNHNS and CDR2 as SASEGT.